Listed below are T cell receptor beta chains from one sample, sequenced in a study of cytomegalovirus exposure and HLA in healthy donors. Using immunoSEQ multiplex PCR, the repertoire was profiled, and TCRdb retains in-frame clones only, with some absent. The sample holds approximately 110,000 clones, roughly 70% seen once. The sample was PBMCs. Receptor source: a man aged 40-55 years in good health and CMV-seropositive. The CDR3 runs from the conserved cysteine through the conserved F or W. D genes are given only for firm matches. Clone size appears in some rows only: once, few, many, or a class for an expanded clone.

D	J	size	V	DNA	CDR3
-	TRBJ1-4	once	TRBV5-1	TGCGCCAGCGGGGCAGACTCAACTAATGAAAAACTGTTTTTT	CASGADSTNEKLFF
-	TRBJ2-1	few	TRBV6-6	TGTGCCAGCAGTTACTTCGGGGGAGCGGATGAGCAGTTCTTC	CASSYFGGADEQFF
TRBD2	TRBJ2-1	-	TRBV5-5	TGTGCCAGCAGCCCCACAGCGGGAGTAGGGTACAATGAGCAGTTCTTC	CASSPTAGVGYNEQFF
-	TRBJ2-3	-	TRBV6-5	TGTGCCATCAAGGGCGGGAGCACAGATACGCAGTATTTT	CAIKGGSTDTQYF
TRBD1	TRBJ1-1	few	TRBV14	TGTGCCAGCAGGGACAGGTCGGGCACTGAAGCTTTCTTT	CASRDRSGTEAFF
-	TRBJ1-1	-	TRBV7-9	TGTGCCAGCAGCTCAGTCAGGTTGACGGTTGACACTGAAGCTTTCTTT	CASSSVRLTVDTEAFF
-	TRBJ2-1	-	TRBV4-1	TGCGCCAGCAGCCAAGATCCCCAGGGCTCTGAGCAGTTCTTC	CASSQDPQGSEQFF
-	TRBJ2-6	once	TRBV4-3	TGCGCCAGCAGCCAGGACAGTTTCTCTGGGGCCAACGTCCTGACTTTC	CASSQDSFSGANVLTF
TRBD1	TRBJ1-2	-	TRBV28	TGTGCCAGCAGTTTACCTGGGACAGGGGTCAACTATGGCTACACCTTC	CASSLPGTGVNYGYTF
-	TRBJ2-5	-	TRBV27	TGTGCCAGCAGTTTAATCGGACTACCCCAAGAGACCCAGTACTTC	CASSLIGLPQETQYF
-	TRBJ1-5	-	TRBV4-1	TGCGCCAGCAGCCCGGACATTAGCAATCAGCCCCAGCATTTT	CASSPDISNQPQHF
TRBD2	TRBJ2-5	-	TRBV27	TGTGCCAGCACCGGGCCCGGGACTAGCGGGAGTCTGGGAGAGACCCAGTACTTC	CASTGPGTSGSLGETQYF
TRBD1	TRBJ2-5	-	TRBV2	TGTGCCGGAAACAGGGGGCCAGGGGAGACCCAGTACTTC	CAGNRGPGETQYF
TRBD2	TRBJ2-7	-	TRBV6-5	TGTGCCAGCGGGACGGGGGGTACCTACGAGCAGTACTTC	CASGTGGTYEQYF
-	TRBJ1-5	-	TRBV30	TGTGCCTGGAGTGGACAGAACAATCAGCCCCAGCATTTT	CAWSGQNNQPQHF
TRBD1	TRBJ1-1	-	TRBV6-6	TGTGCCAGCAGGTTTACAGGGGAGAGGTTGGTTGAAGCTTTCTTT	CASRFTGERLVEAFF
-	TRBJ1-1	few	TRBV4-1	TGCGCCAGCAGCCAAGATAACAGTGTGAACACTGAAGCTTTCTTT	CASSQDNSVNTEAFF
TRBD1	TRBJ1-1	-	TRBV6-6	TGTGCCAGCAGTTACGAACAGGGGACTGAAGCTTTCTTT	CASSYEQGTEAFF
TRBD2	TRBJ2-3	once	TRBV5-6	TGTGCCAGCAGCTTGAAAAGGGGACTAGCTACAGATACGCAGTATTTT	CASSLKRGLATDTQYF
TRBD1	TRBJ1-2	-	TRBV9	TGTGCCAGCAGGGGTACAGGGGCACACTATGGCTACACCTTC	CASRGTGAHYGYTF
TRBD1	TRBJ1-5	-	TRBV11-1	TGTGCCAGCAGTCCCGGGACAGGGCGCAATCAGCCCCAGCATTTT	CASSPGTGRNQPQHF
-	TRBJ1-1	-	TRBV19	TGTGCCAGTAGTATATCCCGGGAGATCATGAACACTGAAGCTTTCTTT	CASSISREIMNTEAFF
TRBD2	TRBJ2-1	-	TRBV10-2	TGCGCCAGCAGTGGACCGGGACGGAGTGGACTAGAAAGGGTTTATGAGCAGTTCTTC	CASSGPGRSGLERVYEQFF
TRBD1	TRBJ1-5	-	TRBV4-3	TGCGCCAGCAGCCAAGATTGGGGGACAGAGTATCAGCCCCAGCATTTT	CASSQDWGTEYQPQHF
TRBD2	TRBJ2-3	few	TRBV9	TGTGCCAGCAGCGTAGAAGCGGGAATTGGAGATACGCAGTATTTT	CASSVEAGIGDTQYF
-	TRBJ2-2	-	TRBV10-1	TGCGCCAGCAGTGCCGGCGGGGAGCTGTTTTTT	CASSAGGELFF
-	TRBJ1-2	-	TRBV5-1	TGCGCCAGCCGGGAGGGAAACGGCTATGGCTACACCTTC	CASREGNGYGYTF
TRBD2	TRBJ2-7	-	TRBV7-8	TGTGCCAGCAGCCTTGTGGGTAGCGGGATCTACGAGCAGTACTTC	CASSLVGSGIYEQYF
TRBD2	TRBJ2-7	-	TRBV28	TGTGCCAGCAGGGACGGGACTAGCGTGTACGAGCAGTACTTC	CASRDGTSVYEQYF
-	TRBJ1-1	-	TRBV2	TGTGCCAGCAGGGGACACGGTCGGTCTGAAGCTTTCTTT	CASRGHGRSEAFF
-	TRBJ2-1	few	TRBV4-3	TGCGCCAGCAGCCAAGATCTTTCTAGGGGGAGCCGTAAGTTCTTC	CASSQDLSRGSRKFF
TRBD2	TRBJ2-7	-	TRBV4-3	TGCGCCAGCAGCCCCCTAGCGGGAGTCGCCTACGAGCAGTACTTC	CASSPLAGVAYEQYF
-	TRBJ2-3	once	TRBV7-3	TGTGCCAGCAGCTTAGCCAGCGACGGTTTTACGCAGTATTTT	CASSLASDGFTQYF
TRBD1	TRBJ2-1	-	TRBV27	TGTGCCGGGGGGACAGGGAGGAATGAGCAGTTCTTC	CAGGTGRNEQFF
-	TRBJ2-5	-	TRBV7-9	TGTGCCAGCAGCGCCGCCGGGGTCCAAGAGACCCAGTACTTC	CASSAAGVQETQYF
-	TRBJ1-1	-	TRBV7-3	TGTGCCAGCAGCTTAGATGGCTTTACACCTGAAGCTTTCTTT	CASSLDGFTPEAFF
TRBD1	TRBJ2-7	-	TRBV10-3	TGTGCCATCAGGGCAGGACAGGGGGGCTACGAGCAGTACTTC	CAIRAGQGGYEQYF